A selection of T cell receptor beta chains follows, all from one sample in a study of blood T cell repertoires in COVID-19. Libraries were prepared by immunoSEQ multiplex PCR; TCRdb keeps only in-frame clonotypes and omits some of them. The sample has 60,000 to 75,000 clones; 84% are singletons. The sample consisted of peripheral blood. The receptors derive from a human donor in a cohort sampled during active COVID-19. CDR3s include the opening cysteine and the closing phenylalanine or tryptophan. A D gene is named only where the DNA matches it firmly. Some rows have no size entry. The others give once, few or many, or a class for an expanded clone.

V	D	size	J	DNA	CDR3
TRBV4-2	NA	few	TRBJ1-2	TGTGCCAGCAGCCAAGCTAGATCGGACGGACTATATGGCTACACCTTC	CASSQARSDGLYGYTF
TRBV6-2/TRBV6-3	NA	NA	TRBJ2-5	TGTGCCAGCAGTTACTCGTGGGGGGAGACAGAGACCCAGTACTTC	CASSYSWGETETQYF
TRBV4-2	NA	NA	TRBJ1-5	TGTGCCAGCAGCCAAGAAACAGGCTCTTATCAGCCCCAGCATTTT	CASSQETGSYQPQHF
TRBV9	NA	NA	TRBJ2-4	TGTGCCAGCAAGGGTCAGGGCAACATTCAGTACTTC	CASKGQGNIQYF
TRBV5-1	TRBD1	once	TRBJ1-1	TGCGCCAGCAGCGTATCCCGACAGGGGAGAAACACTGAAGCTTTCTTT	CASSVSRQGRNTEAFF
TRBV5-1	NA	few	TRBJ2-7	TGCGCCAGCACCGAACAGGGGGGGTACTACGAGCAGTACTTC	CASTEQGGYYEQYF
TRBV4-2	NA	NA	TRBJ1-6	TGTGCCAGCAGCCGGGCCGGGACAAATATTCTCGCACCCCTCCACTTT	CASSRAGTNILAPLHF
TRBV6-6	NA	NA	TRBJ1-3	TGTGCCAGCAGTCACGGGGTTGTGGAGTTGTACTCTGGAAACACCATATATTTT	CASSHGVVELYSGNTIYF
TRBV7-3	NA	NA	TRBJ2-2	TGTGCCAGCAGCTTAACAGCGCCTCCGAACACCGGGGAGCTGTTTTTT	CASSLTAPPNTGELFF
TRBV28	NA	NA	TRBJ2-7	TGTGCCAGCACCACAAAACAGGGCAGGTACGAGCAGTACTTC	CASTTKQGRYEQYF
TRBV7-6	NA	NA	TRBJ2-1	TGTGCCAGCAGCTTAGAGGCTGCGGAGGAGCAGTTCTTC	CASSLEAAEEQFF
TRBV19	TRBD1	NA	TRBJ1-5	TGTGCCAGTAGTCGGGGACAGTCCTACCAGCCCCAGCATTTT	CASSRGQSYQPQHF
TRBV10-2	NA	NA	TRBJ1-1	TGCGCCAGCAGTCGGGACACGACGACTGAAGCTTTCTTT	CASSRDTTTEAFF
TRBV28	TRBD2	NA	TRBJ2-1	TGTGCCAGCAGTCCTCGACTAGCGGGAGGGGGGGCAGATGAGCAGTTCTTC	CASSPRLAGGGADEQFF
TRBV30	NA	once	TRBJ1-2	TGTGCCTCCGGCCGCGGGGGGACTAACTATGGCTACACCTTC	CASGRGGTNYGYTF
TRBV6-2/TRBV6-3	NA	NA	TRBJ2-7	TGTGCCAGCAGCCAACCCCGGGGGATGAACTACGAGCAGTACTTC	CASSQPRGMNYEQYF
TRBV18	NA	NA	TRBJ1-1	TGTGCCAGCTCCCAACTGGAATTGGGGAGCACTGAAGCTTTCTTT	CASSQLELGSTEAFF
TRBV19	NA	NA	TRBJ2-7	TGTGCCAGTAGTGCCCGTGGGGCCCCGGCGACCTACGAGCAGTACTTC	CASSARGAPATYEQYF
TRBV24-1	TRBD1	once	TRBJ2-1	TGTGCCACCAGTGAGAGGACAGGGGATGAGCAGTTCTTC	CATSERTGDEQFF
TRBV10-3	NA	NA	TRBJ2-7	TGTGCCATCAGTGGCGGCAGCACCTACGAGCAGTACTTC	CAISGGSTYEQYF
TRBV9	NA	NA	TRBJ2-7	TGTGCCAGCAGCCCGAGCTGGCACAGCTACGAGCAGTACTTC	CASSPSWHSYEQYF
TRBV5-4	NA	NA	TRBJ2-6	TGTGCCAGCAGCCCGGCCGGGTCTGGGGCCAACGTCCTGACTTTC	CASSPAGSGANVLTF
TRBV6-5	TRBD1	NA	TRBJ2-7	TGTGCCAGCAGACGGGACAGGGGGCTCTACGAGCAGTACTTC	CASRRDRGLYEQYF